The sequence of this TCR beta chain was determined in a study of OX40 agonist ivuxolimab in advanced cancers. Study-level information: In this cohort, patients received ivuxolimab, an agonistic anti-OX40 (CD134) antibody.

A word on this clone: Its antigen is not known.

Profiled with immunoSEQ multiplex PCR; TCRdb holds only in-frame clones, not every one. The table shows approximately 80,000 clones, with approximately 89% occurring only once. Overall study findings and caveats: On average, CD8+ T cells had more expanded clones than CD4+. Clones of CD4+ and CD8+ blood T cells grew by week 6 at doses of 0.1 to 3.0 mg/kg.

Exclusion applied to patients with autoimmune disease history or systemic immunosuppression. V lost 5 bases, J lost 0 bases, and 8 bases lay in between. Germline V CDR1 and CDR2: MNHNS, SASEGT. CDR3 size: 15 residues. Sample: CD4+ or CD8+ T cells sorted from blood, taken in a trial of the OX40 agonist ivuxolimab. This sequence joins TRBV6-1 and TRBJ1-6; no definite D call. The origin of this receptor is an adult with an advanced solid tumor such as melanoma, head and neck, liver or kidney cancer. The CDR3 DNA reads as TGTGCCAGCAGTATACAGAGCTCCTATAATTCACCCCTCCACTTT. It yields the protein CASSIQSSYNSPLHF.